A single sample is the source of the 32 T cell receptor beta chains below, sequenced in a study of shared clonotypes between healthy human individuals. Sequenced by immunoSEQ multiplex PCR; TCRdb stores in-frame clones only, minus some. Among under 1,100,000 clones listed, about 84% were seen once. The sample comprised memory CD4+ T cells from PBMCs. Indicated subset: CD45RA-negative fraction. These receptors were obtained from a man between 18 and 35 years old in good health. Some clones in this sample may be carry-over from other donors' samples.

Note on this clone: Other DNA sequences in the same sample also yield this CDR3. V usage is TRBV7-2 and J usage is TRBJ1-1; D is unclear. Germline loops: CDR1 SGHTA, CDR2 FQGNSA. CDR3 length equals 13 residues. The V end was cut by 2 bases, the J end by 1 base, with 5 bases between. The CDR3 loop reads CASSLHGNTEAFF. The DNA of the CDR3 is TGTGCCAGCAGCTTACACGGGAACACTGAAGCTTTCTTT.

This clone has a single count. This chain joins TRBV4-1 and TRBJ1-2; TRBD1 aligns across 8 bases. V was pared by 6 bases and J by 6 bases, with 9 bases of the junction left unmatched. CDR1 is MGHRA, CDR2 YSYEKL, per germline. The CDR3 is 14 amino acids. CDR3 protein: CASRPGGRGNGYTF. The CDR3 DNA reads TGCGCCAGCAGACCAGGGGGCAGGGGAAATGGCTACACCTTC.

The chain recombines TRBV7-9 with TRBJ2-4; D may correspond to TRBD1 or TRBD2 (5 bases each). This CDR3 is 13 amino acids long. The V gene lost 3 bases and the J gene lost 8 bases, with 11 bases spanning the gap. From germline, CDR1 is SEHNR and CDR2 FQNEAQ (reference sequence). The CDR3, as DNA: TGTGCCAGCAGCTTTCGAGGGGCGGACATTCAGTACTTC. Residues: CASSFRGADIQYF.

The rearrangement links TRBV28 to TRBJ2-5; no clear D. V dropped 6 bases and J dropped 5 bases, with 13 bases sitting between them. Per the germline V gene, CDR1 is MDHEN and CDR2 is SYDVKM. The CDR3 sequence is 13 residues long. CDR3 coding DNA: TGTGCCAGCAGCACTAAAGAGAGGGAGACCCAGTACTTC. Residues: CASSTKERETQYF.

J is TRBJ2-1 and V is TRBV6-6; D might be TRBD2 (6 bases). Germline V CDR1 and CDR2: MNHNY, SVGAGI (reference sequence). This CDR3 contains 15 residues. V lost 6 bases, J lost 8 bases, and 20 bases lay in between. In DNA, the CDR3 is TGTGCCAGCAGACGCGGGGCGCTCGTGGCGGATGAGCAGTTCTTC. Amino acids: CASRRGALVADEQFF.

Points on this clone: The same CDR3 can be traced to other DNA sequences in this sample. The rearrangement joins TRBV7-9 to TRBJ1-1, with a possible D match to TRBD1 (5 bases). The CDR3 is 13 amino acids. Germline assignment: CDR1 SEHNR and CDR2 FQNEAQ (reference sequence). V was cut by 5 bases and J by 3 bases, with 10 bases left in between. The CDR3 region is CASSLTGDTEAFF. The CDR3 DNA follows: TGTGCCAGCAGCCTTACAGGAGACACTGAAGCTTTCTTT.

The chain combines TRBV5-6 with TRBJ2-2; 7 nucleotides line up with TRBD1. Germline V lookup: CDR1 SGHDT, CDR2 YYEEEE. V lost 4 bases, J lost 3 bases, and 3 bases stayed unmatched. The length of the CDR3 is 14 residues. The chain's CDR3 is CASSPGGDTGELFF. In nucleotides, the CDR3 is TGTGCCAGCAGCCCAGGGGGAGACACCGGGGAGCTGTTTTTT.

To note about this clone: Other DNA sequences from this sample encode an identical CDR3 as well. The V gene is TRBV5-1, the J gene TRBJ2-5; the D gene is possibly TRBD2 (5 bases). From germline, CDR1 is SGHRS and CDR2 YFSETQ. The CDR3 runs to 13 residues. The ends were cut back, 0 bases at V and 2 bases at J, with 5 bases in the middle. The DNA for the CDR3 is TGCGCCAGCAGCTTGGGGAGGCAAGAGACCCAGTACTTC. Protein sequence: CASSLGRQETQYF.

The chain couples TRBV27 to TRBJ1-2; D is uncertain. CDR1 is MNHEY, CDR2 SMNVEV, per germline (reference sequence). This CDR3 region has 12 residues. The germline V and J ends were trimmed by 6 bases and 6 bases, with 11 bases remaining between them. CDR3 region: CASSQVGDGYTF. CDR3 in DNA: TGTGCCAGCAGCCAGGTTGGGGATGGCTACACCTTC.

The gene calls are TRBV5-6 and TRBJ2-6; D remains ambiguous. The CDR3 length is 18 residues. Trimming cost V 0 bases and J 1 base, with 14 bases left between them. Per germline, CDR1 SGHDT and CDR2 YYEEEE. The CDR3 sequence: CASSLEVQPRSGANVLTF. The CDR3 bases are TGTGCCAGCAGCTTGGAAGTACAGCCAAGATCTGGGGCCAACGTCCTGACTTTC.

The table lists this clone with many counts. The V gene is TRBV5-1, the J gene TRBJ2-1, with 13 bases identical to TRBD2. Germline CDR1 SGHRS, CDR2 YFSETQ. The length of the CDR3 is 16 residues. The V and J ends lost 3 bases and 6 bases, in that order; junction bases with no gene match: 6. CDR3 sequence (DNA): TGCGCCAGCAGCTCGCTAAGGACTAGCGGGAGCAATGAGCAGTTCTTC. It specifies CASSSLRTSGSNEQFF. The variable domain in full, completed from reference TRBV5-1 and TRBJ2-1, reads KAGVTQTPRYLIKTRGQQVTLSCSPISGHRSVSWYQQTPGQGLQFLFEYFSETQRNKGNFPGRFSGRQFSNSRSEMNVSTLELGDSALYLCASSSLRTSGSNEQFFGPGTRLTVL.

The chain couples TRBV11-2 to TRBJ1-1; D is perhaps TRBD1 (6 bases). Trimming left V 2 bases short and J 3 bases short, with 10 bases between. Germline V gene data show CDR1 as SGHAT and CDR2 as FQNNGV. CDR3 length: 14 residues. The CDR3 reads CASSLTGGHTEAFF. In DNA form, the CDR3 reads TGTGCCAGCAGCTTAACGGGGGGCCACACTGAAGCTTTCTTT.

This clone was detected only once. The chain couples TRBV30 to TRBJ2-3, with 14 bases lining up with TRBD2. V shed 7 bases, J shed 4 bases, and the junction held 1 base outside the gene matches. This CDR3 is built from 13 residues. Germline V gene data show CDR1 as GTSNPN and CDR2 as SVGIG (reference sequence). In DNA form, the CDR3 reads TGTGCCTCGGGACTAGCGGGAGCAGATACGCAGTATTTT. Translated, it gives CASGLAGADTQYF.

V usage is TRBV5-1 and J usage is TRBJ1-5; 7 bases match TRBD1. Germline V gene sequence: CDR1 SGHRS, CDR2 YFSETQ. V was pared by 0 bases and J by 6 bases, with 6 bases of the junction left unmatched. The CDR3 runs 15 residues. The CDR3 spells CASSLGGGGLQPQHF. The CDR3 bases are TGCGCCAGCAGCTTGGGAGGGGGCGGTCTTCAGCCCCAGCATTTT.

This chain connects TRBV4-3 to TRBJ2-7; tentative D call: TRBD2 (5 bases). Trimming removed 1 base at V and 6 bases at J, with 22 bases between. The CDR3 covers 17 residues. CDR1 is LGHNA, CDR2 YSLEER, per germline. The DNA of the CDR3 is TGCGCCAGCAGCCAAGCGAGTAGGGAGCGGAGCCGGTGCGAGCAGTACTTC. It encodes CASSQASRERSRCEQYF.

In DNA form, the CDR3 reads TGTGCCAGCTCACCCCGACAGGCCCAAGAGACCCAGTACTTC. Translating gives CASSPRQAQETQYF. The J gene is TRBJ2-5, the V gene TRBV18, with D maybe TRBD1 (6 bases). The germline gives CDR1 KGHSH, CDR2 LQKENI. The CDR3 is made up of 14 amino acids. Trimming left V 3 bases short and J 1 base short, with 9 bases between.

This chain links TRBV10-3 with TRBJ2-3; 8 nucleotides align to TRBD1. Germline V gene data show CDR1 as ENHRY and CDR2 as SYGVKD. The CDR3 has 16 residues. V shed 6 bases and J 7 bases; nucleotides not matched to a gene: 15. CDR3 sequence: CAISNVRDRIFHTQYF. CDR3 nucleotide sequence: TGTGCCATCAGCAACGTTCGGGACAGGATTTTCCATACGCAGTATTTT.

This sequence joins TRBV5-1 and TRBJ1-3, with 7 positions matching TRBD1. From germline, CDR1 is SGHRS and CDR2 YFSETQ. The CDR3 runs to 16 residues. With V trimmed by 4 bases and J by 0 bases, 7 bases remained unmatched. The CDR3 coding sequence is TGCGCCAGCAGCCCGGACAGGAGATCCTCTGGAAACACCATATATTTT. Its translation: CASSPDRRSSGNTIYF. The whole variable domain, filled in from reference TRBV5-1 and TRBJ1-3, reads KAGVTQTPRYLIKTRGQQVTLSCSPISGHRSVSWYQQTPGQGLQFLFEYFSETQRNKGNFPGRFSGRQFSNSRSEMNVSTLELGDSALYLCASSPDRRSSGNTIYFGEGSWLTVV.

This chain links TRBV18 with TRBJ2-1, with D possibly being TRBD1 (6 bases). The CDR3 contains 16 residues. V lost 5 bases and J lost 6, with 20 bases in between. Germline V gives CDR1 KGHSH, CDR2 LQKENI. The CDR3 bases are TGTGCCAGCTCAACAGGGACGGCCCAGAGGAGCAATGAGCAGTTCTTC. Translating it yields CASSTGTAQRSNEQFF.

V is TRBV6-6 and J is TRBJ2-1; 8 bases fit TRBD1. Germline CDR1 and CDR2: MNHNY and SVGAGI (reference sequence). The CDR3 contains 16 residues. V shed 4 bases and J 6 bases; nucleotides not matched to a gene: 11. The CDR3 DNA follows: TGTGCCAGCAGTTCCCAGCCGGGGACAGGTTTCAATGAGCAGTTCTTC. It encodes CASSSQPGTGFNEQFF.

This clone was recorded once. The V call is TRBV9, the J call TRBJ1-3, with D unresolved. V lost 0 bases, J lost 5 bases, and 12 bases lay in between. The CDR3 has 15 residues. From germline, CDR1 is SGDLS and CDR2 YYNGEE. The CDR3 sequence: CASSVEGFYRNTIYF. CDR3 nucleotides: TGTGCCAGCAGCGTAGAGGGTTTCTACCGAAACACCATATATTTT.

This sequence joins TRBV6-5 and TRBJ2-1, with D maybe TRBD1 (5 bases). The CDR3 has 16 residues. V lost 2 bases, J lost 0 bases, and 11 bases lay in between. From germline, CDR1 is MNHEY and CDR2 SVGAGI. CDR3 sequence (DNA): TGTGCCAGCAGTTACACCATCCAGGGCTCCTACAATGAGCAGTTCTTC. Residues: CASSYTIQGSYNEQFF.

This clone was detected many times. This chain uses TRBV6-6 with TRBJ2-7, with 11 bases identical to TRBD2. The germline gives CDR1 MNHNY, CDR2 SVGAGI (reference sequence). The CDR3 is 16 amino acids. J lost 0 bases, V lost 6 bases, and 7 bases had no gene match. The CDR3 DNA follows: TGTGCCAGCAGCCCTCCTGGGACTAGCGGCTCCTACGAGCAGTACTTC. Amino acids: CASSPPGTSGSYEQYF.

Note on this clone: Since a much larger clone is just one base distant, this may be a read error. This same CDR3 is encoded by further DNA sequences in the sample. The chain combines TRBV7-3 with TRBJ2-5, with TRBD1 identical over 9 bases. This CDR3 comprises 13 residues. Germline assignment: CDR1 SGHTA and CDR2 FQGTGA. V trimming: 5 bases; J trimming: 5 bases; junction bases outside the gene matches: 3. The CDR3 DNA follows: TGTGCCAGCAGCCAAGGACAGGGGGAGACCCAGTACTTC. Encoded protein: CASSQGQGETQYF. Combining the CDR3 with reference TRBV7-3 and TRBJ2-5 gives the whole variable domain GAGVSQTPSNKVTEKGKYVELRCDPISGHTALYWYRQSLGQGPEFLIYFQGTGAADDSGLPNDRFFAVRPEGSVSTLKIQRTERGDSAVYLCASSQGQGETQYFGPGTRLLVL.

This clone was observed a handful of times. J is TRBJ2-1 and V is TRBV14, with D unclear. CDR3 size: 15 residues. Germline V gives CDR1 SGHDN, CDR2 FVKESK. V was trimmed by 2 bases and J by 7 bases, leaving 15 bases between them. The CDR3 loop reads CASSQWLGGRNEQFF. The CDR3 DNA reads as TGTGCCAGCAGCCAATGGCTAGGTGGTAGGAATGAGCAGTTCTTC.

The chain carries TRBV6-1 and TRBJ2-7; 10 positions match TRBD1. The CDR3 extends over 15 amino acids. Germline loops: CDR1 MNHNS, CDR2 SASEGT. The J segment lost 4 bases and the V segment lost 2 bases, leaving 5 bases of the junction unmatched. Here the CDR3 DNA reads TGTGCCAGCAGTGAATTGGGACAGGGGTGGTACGAGCAGTACTTC. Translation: CASSELGQGWYEQYF.

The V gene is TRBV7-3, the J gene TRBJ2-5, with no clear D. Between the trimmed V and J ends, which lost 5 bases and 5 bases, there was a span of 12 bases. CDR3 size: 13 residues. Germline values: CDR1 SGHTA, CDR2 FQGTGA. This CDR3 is CASSPKVYETQYF. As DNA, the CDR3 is TGTGCCAGCAGCCCTAAGGTTTATGAGACCCAGTACTTC.

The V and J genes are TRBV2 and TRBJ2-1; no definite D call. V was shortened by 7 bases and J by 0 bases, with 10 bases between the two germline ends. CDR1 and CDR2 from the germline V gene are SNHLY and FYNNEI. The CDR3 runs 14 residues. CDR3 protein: CASMSGASYNEQFF. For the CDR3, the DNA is TGTGCCAGCATGTCGGGCGCCTCCTACAATGAGCAGTTCTTC.

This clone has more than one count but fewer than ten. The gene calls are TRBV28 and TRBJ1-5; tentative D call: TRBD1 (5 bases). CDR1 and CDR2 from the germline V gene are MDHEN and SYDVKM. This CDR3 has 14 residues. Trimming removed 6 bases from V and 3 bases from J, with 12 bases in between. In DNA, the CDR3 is TGTGCCAGCAGGACGACAGCCGCCAATCAGCCCCAGCATTTT. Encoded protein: CASRTTAANQPQHF.

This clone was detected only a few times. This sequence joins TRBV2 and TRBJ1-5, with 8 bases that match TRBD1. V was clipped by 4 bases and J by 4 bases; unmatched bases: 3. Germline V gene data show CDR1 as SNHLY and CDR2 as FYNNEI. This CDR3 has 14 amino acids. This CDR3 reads CASSARDRNQPQHF. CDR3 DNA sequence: TGTGCCAGCAGTGCCCGGGACAGGAATCAGCCCCAGCATTTT.

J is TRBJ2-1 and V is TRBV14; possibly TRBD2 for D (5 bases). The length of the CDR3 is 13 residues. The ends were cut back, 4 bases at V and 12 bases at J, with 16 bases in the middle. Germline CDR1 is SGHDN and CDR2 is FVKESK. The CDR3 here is CASSPSGIEGQFF. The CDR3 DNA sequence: TGTGCCAGCAGCCCTTCTGGGATAGAGGGGCAGTTCTTC.

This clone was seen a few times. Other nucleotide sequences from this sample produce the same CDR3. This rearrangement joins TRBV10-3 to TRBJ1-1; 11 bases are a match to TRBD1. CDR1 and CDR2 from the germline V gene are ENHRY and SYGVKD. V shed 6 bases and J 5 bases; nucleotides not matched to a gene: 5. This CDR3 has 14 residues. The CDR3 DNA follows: TGTGCCATCAGCCTGGGACAGGGGGATACTGAAGCTTTCTTT. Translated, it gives CAISLGQGDTEAFF.